This TCR beta chain was sequenced for a study of blood T cell repertoires in COVID-19. Study information: Samples representing acute and convalescent COVID-19 were sourced from the United States, Italy and Spain.

Germline CDR1 MGHRA, CDR2 YSYEKL. V lost 5 bases, J lost 3 bases, and 4 bases lay in between. CDR3 length: 11 amino acids. Clones were read by immunoSEQ multiplex PCR, and TCRdb kept only the in-frame ones, dropping some. Of a few hundred thousand clones in the sample, 86% were seen once. The chain employs TRBV4-1 and TRBJ1-1; D call uncertain. Sample: PBMCs or T cells enriched from blood (not recorded which). The source is a woman aged 18-35 years who had recovered from COVID-19. CDR3 region: CASSSHTEAFF. CDR3 coding DNA: TGCGCCAGCAGCTCTCACACTGAAGCTTTCTTT.